This TCR beta chain stems from a study of a mutant IDH1 vaccine in newly diagnosed glioma. Overall study context: Radiotherapy, temozolomide, or both had been given previously, and both were given to most.

In this sample, this clone turned up a few times. Its matching antigen is unknown. TCRdb keeps only in-frame clones here, not all; method: immunoSEQ multiplex PCR. Of over 45,000 clones in the sample, about 71% are singletons; the top ten hold 5.3%. The sample's time point: week 47, end of study. In every dose of vaccine, 300 ug of mutant IDH1 20-mer peptide was given alongside topical imiquimod. V dropped 1 base and J dropped 1; count of bases not matched to a gene: 3. Germline V gene lookup returns CDR1 LNHDA and CDR2 SQIVND (reference sequence). The CDR3 runs to 15 residues. The chain combines TRBV19 with TRBJ1-1; 7 bases map to TRBD1. This clonotype originated in a man aged 50 to 59 with glioma. The specimen comprised PBMCs, sampled from a glioma patient whose treatment included an IDH1 peptide vaccine. The CDR3 DNA follows: TGTGCCAGTAGTATAGTAGGGACAGAGAACACTGAAGCTTTCTTT. It specifies CASSIVGTENTEAFF.